This passage covers 32 T cell receptor beta chains from one sample sequenced in a study of CD8+ T cells in alopecia areata (dated by TCRdb to the late 2010s). The library was obtained by the immunoSEQ multiplex PCR assay. For TCR sequencing, RNA was extracted from every sample and reverse transcribed into cDNA to serve as template. What TCRdb holds here is the immuneACCESS table cut down to in-frame rearrangements. Part of the clones is not present; checked against another copy, under half of the missing clones reflect an unresolved V gene, and the others are unexplained. The sample yields 110,000 or so clones; more than 30% were counted once. The ten largest clones capture about 3.1% of the sample. What was sequenced was CD4+ T cells sorted from blood. The receptors shown here come from a human donor with alopecia areata.

This clone was counted only a few times. V usage is TRBV18 and J usage is TRBJ2-3; the D is unclear. Trimming pared 0 bases from V and 4 bases from J, leaving 8 bases between. CDR3 length: 14 amino acids. Germline values: CDR1 KGHSH, CDR2 LQKENI. The CDR3 DNA sequence: TGTGCCAGCTCACCACCGGCGGCCTCAGATACGCAGTATTTT. Translating gives CASSPPAASDTQYF.

This clone was seen only a few times. The chain is built from TRBV29-1 and TRBJ2-6; D uncertain. The CDR3 is made up of 13 amino acids. Trimming removed 1 base at V and 4 bases at J, with 5 bases between. CDR1 and CDR2 (germline): SQVTM, ANQGSEA. The CDR3 spells CSVEGVGANVLTF. The CDR3 DNA reads TGCAGCGTTGAAGGGGTCGGGGCCAACGTCCTGACTTTC.

DNA of the CDR3: TGTGCCAGCAGCCTCTCGCGGATGGTAAATACGCAGTATTTT. Protein: CASSLSRMVNTQYF. This chain connects TRBV7-2 to TRBJ2-3; D not certain. This CDR3 spans 14 amino acids. CDR1 and CDR2 (germline): SGHTA, FQGNSA. Trimming pared 5 bases from V and 7 bases from J, leaving 16 bases between.

The chain has TRBV4-1 and TRBJ1-6, with 7 nucleotides matching TRBD1. In germline, CDR1 is MGHRA, CDR2 YSYEKL. The CDR3 sequence is 17 residues long. Trimming at V came to 4 bases and at J to 3 bases, leaving 9 bases not matched to a gene. The CDR3 DNA reads as TGCGCCAGCAGCCTAGCGCAGGGGGGAGGCTATAATTCACCCCTCCACTTT. Its translation is CASSLAQGGGYNSPLHF.

This chain joins TRBV7-2 and TRBJ1-2; TRBD1 matches 8 bases. The J segment lost 1 base and the V segment lost 4 bases, leaving 8 bases of the junction unmatched. There are 16 residues in the CDR3. Germline CDR1 is SGHTA and CDR2 is FQGNSA. CDR3 in DNA: TGTGCCAGCAGCTCTCTCTACGGACAGGGTAACTATGGCTACACCTTC. This encodes CASSSLYGQGNYGYTF.

This clone was observed a handful of times. This chain uses TRBV28 with TRBJ2-7, with a tentative D call TRBD1 (6 bases). The CDR3 is made up of 13 amino acids. CDR1 is MDHEN, CDR2 SYDVKM, per germline. V was trimmed by 6 bases and J by 2 bases, leaving 11 bases between them. The CDR3 coding sequence is TGTGCCAGCAGGTTACAGGGCCCCTACGAGCAGTACTTC. Its protein is CASRLQGPYEQYF.

This sequence joins TRBV4-1 and TRBJ2-7; no reliable D call. The CDR3 consists of 11 residues. The germline V gene has CDR1 MGHRA and CDR2 YSYEKL. Trimming stripped 4 bases from V and 6 bases from J, with 7 bases between. CDR3 region: CASSLSGEQYF. The CDR3 bases are TGCGCCAGCAGCCTATCGGGCGAGCAGTACTTC.

The chain uses TRBV5-1 and TRBJ1-2; a weak D match, TRBD1 (5 bases). V lost 5 bases, J lost 4 bases, and 12 bases lay in between. Germline values: CDR1 SGHRS, CDR2 YFSETQ. CDR3 size: 13 residues. CDR3 sequence (DNA): TGCGCCAGCAGTGTAGGGGACCTCTATGGCTACACCTTC. Translated: CASSVGDLYGYTF.

This clone turned up a few times. This chain joins TRBV29-1 and TRBJ1-2; 9 nucleotides line up with TRBD1. The CDR3 has 11 amino acids. Germline V gives CDR1 SQVTM, CDR2 ANQGSEA. Unmatched junction bases numbered 4, after V lost 5 bases and J lost 9 bases. For the CDR3, the DNA is TGCAGCGTTCTCGGACAGGGGAGCTACACCTTC. It encodes CSVLGQGSYTF.

The table lists this clone with a few counts. The CDR3: CASRRDQSYNEQFF. The CDR3, as DNA: TGTGCCAGCAGAAGGGACCAATCCTACAATGAGCAGTTCTTC. The V gene is TRBV2, the J gene TRBJ2-1; D tentatively reads TRBD1 or TRBD2 (5 bases each). Trimming pared 6 bases from V and 1 base from J, leaving 10 bases between. Germline CDR1 is SNHLY and CDR2 is FYNNEI. The CDR3 has 14 amino acids.

The chain couples TRBV6-5 to TRBJ2-3; maybe TRBD1 (5 bases). The V end lost 0 bases, the J end lost 0 bases, and 7 bases lay between the germline ends. This CDR3 comprises 15 residues. Germline CDR1 MNHEY, CDR2 SVGAGI. The CDR3 protein is CASSYSGHSTDTQYF. The CDR3 bases are TGTGCCAGCAGTTACTCCGGACACAGCACAGATACGCAGTATTTT.

The V call is TRBV2, the J call TRBJ2-3, with unresolved D. Germline values: CDR1 SNHLY, CDR2 FYNNEI. Trimming removed 1 base from V and 0 bases from J, with 2 bases in between. This CDR3 comprises 13 residues. In DNA form, the CDR3 reads TGTGCCAGCAGTGAAGACAGCACAGATACGCAGTATTTT. Its translation is CASSEDSTDTQYF.

This clone came up a few times. CDR3 sequence: CASSRQYAGRGAFF. CDR3 DNA: TGTGCCAGCAGCCGTCAGTACGCGGGGCGCGGAGCTTTCTTT. V gene TRBV28 combines with J gene TRBJ1-1; the D gene is possibly TRBD1 (5 bases). Germline CDR1 reads MDHEN; CDR2 reads SYDVKM. The CDR3 has 14 amino acids. V lost 6 bases and J 10 bases, leaving 21 bases between the germline ends.

In its sample, this clone was seen many times. The J gene is TRBJ2-3, the V gene TRBV28; possibly TRBD2 for D (6 bases). Trimming removed 2 bases from V and 0 bases from J, with 6 bases in between. Germline V gene lookup returns CDR1 MDHEN and CDR2 SYDVKM. The CDR3 is 14 amino acids. The CDR3 DNA reads as TGTGCCAGCAGTTTAGCGGGAAGCACAGATACGCAGTATTTT. Translation gives CASSLAGSTDTQYF. The variable domain in full, completed from reference TRBV28 and TRBJ2-3, reads DVKVTQSSRYLVKRTGEKVFLECVQDMDHENMFWYRQDPGLGLRLIYFSYDVKMKEKGDIPEGYSVSREKKERFSLILESASTNQTSMYLCASSLAGSTDTQYFGPGTRLTVL.

The chain carries TRBV7-3 and TRBJ2-7; 8 positions agree with TRBD2. CDR1 is SGHTA and CDR2 is FQGTGA in the germline V gene. V lost 5 bases, J lost 3 bases, and 6 bases stayed unmatched. The CDR3 totals 14 residues. Here the CDR3 DNA reads TGTGCCAGCAGCCCCCGTGCGGGAGGCTACGAGCAGTACTTC. The encoded protein is CASSPRAGGYEQYF.

The rearrangement links TRBV7-2 to TRBJ2-3, with a weak D call TRBD2 (6 bases). V lost 5 bases to trimming and J lost 3 bases, with 12 bases between them. This CDR3 has 14 residues. CDR1 and CDR2 (germline): SGHTA, FQGNSA. CDR3 loop: CASSQSRGTDTQYF. The CDR3 nucleotides are TGTGCCAGCAGCCAATCCCGGGGGACAGATACGCAGTATTTT.

This clone was observed a handful of times. The chain couples TRBV28 to TRBJ1-2, with D uncertain. V dropped 6 bases and J dropped 1 base, with 6 bases sitting between them. The CDR3 spans 12 residues. CDR1 and CDR2 (germline): MDHEN, SYDVKM. DNA for the CDR3: TGTGCCAGCAGCTTAGTTAACTATGGCTACACCTTC. It yields the protein CASSLVNYGYTF.

This clone is a singleton in its sample. V usage is TRBV29-1 and J usage is TRBJ1-4; TRBD1 matches at 10 bases. CDR3 length: 14 amino acids. The germline V gene encodes CDR1 SQVTM and CDR2 ANQGSEA. V was pared by 7 bases and J by 8 bases, with 10 bases of the junction left unmatched. The CDR3 nucleotides read TGCAGCGCCATGTCGACAGGGGGCCGGGAAAAACTGTTTTTT. Its protein is CSAMSTGGREKLFF. Filled out from reference TRBV29-1 and TRBJ1-4, the complete variable domain reads SAVISQKPSRDICQRGTSLTIQCQVDSQVTMMFWYRQQPGQSLTLIATANQGSEATYESGFVIDKFPISRPNLTFSTLTVSNMSPEDSSIYLCSAMSTGGREKLFFGSGTQLSVL.

The V gene is TRBV4-3, the J gene TRBJ2-3; possibly TRBD1 for D (6 bases). The V gene's germline CDR1 is LGHNA and CDR2 YSLEER. Deletions cut 1 base from V and 0 bases from J, with 8 bases between. The CDR3 loop spans 15 amino acids. In DNA form, the CDR3 reads TGCGCCAGCAGCCAAGGGACAGCTAGCACAGATACGCAGTATTTT. Residues: CASSQGTASTDTQYF.

The chain recombines TRBV29-1 with TRBJ1-1, with a tentative D call TRBD1 (5 bases). Germline V gene sequence: CDR1 SQVTM, CDR2 ANQGSEA. The length of the CDR3 is 15 residues. Between the trimmed V and J ends, which lost 6 bases and 9 bases, there was a span of 26 bases. CDR3 amino acids: CSVRRDSGLGVKAFF. CDR3 DNA: TGCAGCGTCCGTAGGGACTCCGGATTAGGGGTGAAAGCTTTCTTT.

The gene calls are TRBV29-1 and TRBJ2-7, with TRBD1 identical over 7 bases. Looked up from germline, CDR1 is SQVTM and CDR2 is ANQGSEA. The CDR3 contains 13 residues. V shed 6 bases and J 5 bases; nucleotides not matched to a gene: 10. The CDR3 nucleotides are TGCAGCGTAAAGAACAGGGGCGGCCACGAGCAGTACTTC. Its protein is CSVKNRGGHEQYF.

The chain carries TRBV29-1 and TRBJ2-1, with TRBD2 as a possible D gene (5 bases). CDR1 is SQVTM and CDR2 is ANQGSEA in the germline V gene. The CDR3 extends over 11 amino acids. The V end was cut by 7 bases, the J end by 4 bases, with 8 bases between. CDR3 protein: CSAGLYNEQFF. The CDR3 DNA follows: TGCAGCGCCGGACTGTACAATGAGCAGTTCTTC.

The chain couples TRBV28 to TRBJ2-5; D ambiguous. The V end was cut by 2 bases, the J end by 7 bases, with 8 bases between. Germline CDR1 and CDR2: MDHEN and SYDVKM. This CDR3 spans 12 amino acids. The CDR3 bases are TGTGCCAGCAGTTTAACCCTGGCGACCCAGTACTTC. Translation: CASSLTLATQYF.

This clone was picked up one time. This rearrangement joins TRBV6-5 to TRBJ1-1; D gene uncertain. The germline V and J ends were trimmed by 2 bases and 2 bases, with 6 bases remaining between them. Germline lookup yields CDR1 MNHEY and CDR2 SVGAGI. This CDR3 has 13 amino acids. The CDR3 DNA is TGTGCCAGCAGTTACCTCCAAAACACTGAAGCTTTCTTT. It is translated as CASSYLQNTEAFF.

J is TRBJ2-3 and V is TRBV4-3; 10 bases align to TRBD2. Germline V gene data show CDR1 as LGHNA and CDR2 as YSLEER. The length of the CDR3 is 19 residues. With 1 base clipped from V and 0 bases from J, the junction kept 10 bases outside the gene matches. The CDR3 bases are TGCGCCAGCAGCCAAGGGATGAATAGCGGGGGGCCCAGCACAGATACGCAGTATTTT. It codes for CASSQGMNSGGPSTDTQYF.

The chain carries TRBV28 and TRBJ1-2, with D perhaps TRBD1 (5 bases). Germline-derived CDR1 and CDR2 are MDHEN and SYDVKM. The ends were cut back, 8 bases at V and 5 bases at J, with 9 bases in the middle. The CDR3 runs 11 residues. The CDR3: CASAWGYGYTF. CDR3 bases: TGTGCCAGCGCGTGGGGGTATGGCTACACCTTC.

This chain uses TRBV6-1 with TRBJ2-7; TRBD2 is a possible D gene (5 bases). The CDR3 runs 15 residues. The V gene lost 2 bases and the J gene lost 6 bases, with 17 bases spanning the gap. Germline loops: CDR1 MNHNS, CDR2 SASEGT. The CDR3 loop is CASSEPGKSVAEQYF. The CDR3 DNA reads as TGTGCCAGCAGTGAACCGGGAAAAAGTGTGGCCGAGCAGTACTTC.

The chain uses TRBV7-9 and TRBJ1-2, with 8 bases fitting TRBD1. Germline CDR1 reads SEHNR; CDR2 reads FQNEAQ (reference sequence). This CDR3 is built from 15 residues. J gave up 5 bases and V 8 bases, and 13 bases lay outside the gene matches. CDR3 loop: CASGSQGALPYGYTF. DNA of the CDR3: TGTGCCAGCGGTTCTCAGGGGGCGCTACCTTATGGCTACACCTTC.

The rearrangement joins TRBV7-6 to TRBJ2-5, with TRBD1 as a possible D gene (5 bases). The germline V gene encodes CDR1 SGHVS and CDR2 FNYEAQ. This CDR3 region has 12 residues. V lost 5 bases and J lost 11, with 15 bases in between. CDR3 DNA sequence: TGTGCCAGCAGCCCCCCCTTAGGGGATCAGTACTTC. Translation: CASSPPLGDQYF.

This clone showed up just a few times. This sequence joins TRBV7-2 and TRBJ2-2; 9 bases align to TRBD2. V lost 4 bases and J lost 4; bases outside the gene matches: 10. The CDR3 runs 17 residues. Germline V CDR1 and CDR2: SGHTA, FQGNSA. This chain's CDR3 is CASSSQPAGGSTGELFF. The DNA of the CDR3 is TGTGCCAGCAGCTCCCAGCCAGCGGGAGGAAGCACCGGGGAGCTGTTTTTT.

This clone has only a few counts. The chain combines TRBV30 with TRBJ2-4, with D unresolved. V dropped 0 bases and J dropped 7 bases, with 13 bases sitting between them. The CDR3 is 14 residues long. Looked up from germline, CDR1 is GTSNPN and CDR2 is SVGIG (reference sequence). Here the CDR3 reads CAWSVRPPGNIQYF. The CDR3 bases are TGTGCCTGGAGTGTACGGCCCCCTGGCAACATTCAGTACTTC. The whole variable domain, filled in from reference TRBV30 and TRBJ2-4, reads SQTIHQWPATLVQPVGSPLSLECTVEGTSNPNLYWYRQAAGRGLQLLFYSVGIGQISSEVPQNLSASRPQDRQFILSSKKLLLSDSGFYLCAWSVRPPGNIQYFGAGTRLSVL.

In its sample, this clone was seen a few times. The rearrangement joins TRBV28 to TRBJ2-7, with 8 bases aligning to TRBD1. CDR1 is MDHEN and CDR2 is SYDVKM in the germline V gene. CDR3 size: 14 residues. V shed 6 bases, J shed 2 bases, and the junction held 6 bases outside the gene matches. CDR3 bases: TGTGCCAGCAGCCCTGGACAGGGCACCTACGAGCAGTACTTC. Protein: CASSPGQGTYEQYF.